What follows are 21 T cell receptor beta chains derived from one specimen sequenced in a study of CD4 T cell repertoires in COVID-19 (dated by TCRdb to the early 2020s). The library was built by means of the immunoSEQ multiplex PCR assay. As stored in TCRdb, this immuneACCESS dataset retains in-frame rearrangements with V and J assigned. A fraction of the clones does not appear; measured against another copy, unresolved V genes explain less than half of the discrepancy, and the remainder lacks a known reason. The table for this sample lists some 80,000 clones; roughly four fifths of them were counted only once. The top ten clonotypes cover approximately 0.55% of the sample. The label giving this sample's time point can be read as: sample from a COVID-19-recovered individual after infection. Material: CD4+ T cells from peripheral blood, obtained after recovery from COVID-19. These TCRs come from a human donor who had COVID-19.

The chain uses TRBV11-2 and TRBJ1-1; no definite D call. The CDR3 loop spans 13 amino acids. Germline assignment: CDR1 SGHAT and CDR2 FQNNGV. Trimming pared 2 bases from V and 5 bases from J, leaving 9 bases between. CDR3 protein: CASSLSSGTEAFF. CDR3 bases: TGTGCCAGCAGCTTATCCTCGGGGACTGAAGCTTTCTTT.

This chain connects TRBV18 to TRBJ1-1, with a weak D call TRBD1 (6 bases). Trimming cost V 3 bases and J 4 bases, with 9 bases left between them. Germline V gene sequence: CDR1 KGHSH, CDR2 LQKENI. The CDR3 length is 13 residues. CDR3 loop: CASSPRGGTEAFF. The CDR3 DNA is TGTGCCAGCTCACCTAGGGGGGGCACTGAAGCTTTCTTT.

The V gene is TRBV6-5, the J gene TRBJ2-3; 9 bases fit TRBD1. Germline CDR1 reads MNHEY; CDR2 reads SVGAGI. V was pared by 4 bases and J by 2 bases, with 7 bases of the junction left unmatched. The CDR3 has 16 residues. In DNA, the CDR3 is TGTGCCAGCAGTTGGGGAGGACAGGGGTACACAGATACGCAGTATTTT. Its protein is CASSWGGQGYTDTQYF.

The chain combines TRBV29-1 with TRBJ2-7; D call uncertain. CDR3 length: 14 residues. V dropped 5 bases and J dropped 0 bases, with 14 bases sitting between them. In germline, CDR1 is SQVTM, CDR2 ANQGSEA. CDR3 protein: CSVRSDTSSYEQYF. DNA of the CDR3: TGCAGCGTTCGATCGGATACATCCTCCTACGAGCAGTACTTC.

V gene TRBV10-1 combines with J gene TRBJ2-7, with 10 bases fitting TRBD1. In germline, CDR1 is WNHNN, CDR2 SYGVQD (reference sequence). Trimming took 6 bases from V and 9 from J; bases not matched to a gene: 14. CDR3 length: 15 amino acids. CDR3 coding DNA: TGCGCCAGCAGCTTGACAGGGGGCGGCGGACATGGGCAGTACTTC. This encodes CASSLTGGGGHGQYF.

This chain uses TRBV6-5 with TRBJ2-7, with TRBD1 matching 8 bases. Germline trimming cut 2 bases from V and 2 bases from J; bases unmatched to any gene: 5. The CDR3 totals 15 residues. Germline V gene data show CDR1 as MNHEY and CDR2 as SVGAGI. The CDR3 DNA sequence: TGTGCCAGCAGTTACGCGGCAGGGGGCCCCTACGAGCAGTACTTC. Its protein is CASSYAAGGPYEQYF.

As for this clone: No DNA is shown, since the ends of the CDR3 on it are uncertain; the CDR3 is the one TCRdb lists. This chain joins TRBV7-2 and TRBJ2-7; the table names TRBD1, a call not compared with the DNA. Germline V gives CDR1 SGHTA, CDR2 FQGNSA. 13 amino acids form the CDR3, both terminal residues included. CDR3 sequence: CASSLVGTGSEYF.

The rearrangement uses TRBV28 and TRBJ1-5; no clear D. Germline loops: CDR1 MDHEN, CDR2 SYDVKM. Trimming took 7 bases from V and 2 from J, leaving 12 bases between them. This CDR3 is built from 14 residues. The CDR3 loop reads CASTGQRGNQPQHF. The CDR3 nucleotides read TGTGCCAGCACTGGCCAGAGAGGCAATCAGCCCCAGCATTTT.

The chain uses TRBV28 and TRBJ1-1; 7 bases agree with TRBD1. Germline CDR1 MDHEN, CDR2 SYDVKM. The CDR3 has 16 amino acids. V gave up 4 bases and J gave up 2 bases; unmatched junction bases: 10. The CDR3 DNA follows: TGTGCCAGCAGTTCCCCCAGGGGGAGGTTAAACACTGAAGCTTTCTTT. The encoded protein is CASSSPRGRLNTEAFF.

The chain carries TRBV10-3 and TRBJ1-1, with no clear D. The CDR3 totals 11 residues. V dropped 10 bases and J dropped 1 base, with 7 bases sitting between them. Germline lookup yields CDR1 ENHRY and CDR2 SYGVKD. The CDR3 bases are TGTGCCACCCGTACGAACACTGAAGCTTTCTTT. Protein product: CATRTNTEAFF.

This chain connects TRBV5-5 to TRBJ2-5; a weak D match, TRBD1 (6 bases). This CDR3 has 15 residues. Germline CDR1 SGHKS, CDR2 YYEKEE (reference sequence). V lost 4 bases and J lost 1, with 14 bases in between. The DNA of the CDR3 is TGTGCCAGCAGCCCGGGCAGGGGTGGCCAAGAGACCCAGTACTTC. This codes for CASSPGRGGQETQYF. The entire variable domain, with the rest obtained from reference TRBV5-5 and TRBJ2-5, is as follows: DAGVTQSPTHLIKTRGQQVTLRCSPISGHKSVSWYQQVLGQGPQFIFQYYEKEERGRGNFPDRFSARQFPNYSSELNVNALLLGDSALYLCASSPGRGGQETQYFGPGTRLLVL.

This chain joins TRBV28 and TRBJ2-3; 8 bases fit TRBD2. V lost 5 bases to trimming and J lost 4 bases; unmatched junction nucleotides: 8. Germline loops: CDR1 MDHEN, CDR2 SYDVKM. The CDR3 loop spans 15 amino acids. The CDR3 nucleotides read TGTGCCAGCAGTCGATCGGGAGGGGGGCCAGATACGCAGTATTTT. Amino acids: CASSRSGGGPDTQYF. Using reference TRBV28 and TRBJ2-3 for the parts outside the CDR3, the full variable domain is DVKVTQSSRYLVKRTGEKVFLECVQDMDHENMFWYRQDPGLGLRLIYFSYDVKMKEKGDIPEGYSVSREKKERFSLILESASTNQTSMYLCASSRSGGGPDTQYFGPGTRLTVL.

The rearrangement uses TRBV19 and TRBJ2-5; TRBD2 agrees at 13 bases. CDR1 is LNHDA, CDR2 SQIVND, per germline (reference sequence). The junction had 3 bases not matched to a gene; V was cut back by 4 bases and J by 4 bases. The CDR3 is made up of 15 amino acids. CDR3 in DNA: TGTGCCAGTAGTACCTGGACTAGCGGGGGAGAGACCCAGTACTTC. Translating gives CASSTWTSGGETQYF.

The chain is built from TRBV19 and TRBJ2-3; possible D gene TRBD1, 6 bases. Germline V gene data show CDR1 as LNHDA and CDR2 as SQIVND (reference sequence). This CDR3 has 13 residues. V was cut by 3 bases and J by 2 bases, with 6 bases left in between. The CDR3 DNA sequence: TGTGCCAGTAGTATGGGACACACAGATACGCAGTATTTT. It codes for CASSMGHTDTQYF.

This chain uses TRBV12-3 or TRBV12-4 with TRBJ1-1; D not certain. Between the trimmed V and J ends, which lost 4 bases and 1 base, there was a span of 4 bases. CDR3 length equals 12 residues. CDR3 sequence reads: CASSSENTEAFF. In nucleotides, the CDR3 is TGTGCCAGCAGTTCGGAGAACACTGAAGCTTTCTTT.

This clone was detected a few times. This chain connects TRBV19 to TRBJ1-3; a weak D match, TRBD1 (6 bases). From germline, CDR1 is LNHDA and CDR2 SQIVND (reference sequence). Trimming left V 6 bases short and J 2 bases short, with 11 bases between. The CDR3 runs to 14 residues. As DNA, the CDR3 is TGTGCCAGTAGGTTACAGGGAGCTGGAAACACCATATATTTT. Its translation is CASRLQGAGNTIYF.

This clone occurred once. The rearrangement joins TRBV7-8 to TRBJ1-1; 7 bases line up with TRBD1. With V trimmed by 5 bases and J by 7 bases, 10 bases remained unmatched. CDR3 size: 14 residues. Germline assignment: CDR1 SGHVS and CDR2 FQNEAQ. CDR3: CASSPNRGGYEAFF. The CDR3 DNA sequence: TGTGCCAGCAGCCCCAACAGGGGTGGATATGAAGCTTTCTTT.

The chain is built from TRBV6-4 and TRBJ1-2; TRBD1 matches 7 bases. Germline CDR1 is MRHNA and CDR2 is SNTAGT. The V and J ends lost 3 bases and 2 bases, in that order; junction bases with no gene match: 6. The CDR3 spans 15 residues. CDR3 sequence reads: CASSEQGGGNYGYTF. The CDR3 DNA sequence: TGTGCCAGCAGTGAGCAGGGGGGAGGCAACTATGGCTACACCTTC.

V and J are TRBV18 and TRBJ2-5, with D perhaps being TRBD1 or TRBD2 (5 bases each). The CDR3 runs 13 residues. Deletions cut 4 bases from V and 4 bases from J, with 10 bases between. Germline V lookup: CDR1 KGHSH, CDR2 LQKENI. CDR3 protein: CASSLSGRETQYF. The CDR3 DNA sequence: TGTGCCAGCTCACTATCGGGACGAGAGACCCAGTACTTC.

The genes are TRBV9 and TRBJ2-3, with D perhaps given as TRBD1 or TRBD2 (5 bases each). In germline, CDR1 is SGDLS, CDR2 YYNGEE. V was shortened by 0 bases and J by 1 base, with 9 bases between the two germline ends. The CDR3 totals 15 residues. CDR3 region: CASSVGGSRTDTQYF. CDR3 coding DNA: TGTGCCAGCAGCGTAGGGGGGTCCCGCACAGATACGCAGTATTTT.

The chain uses TRBV6-4 and TRBJ1-1; D gene unclear. Trimming removed 3 bases at V and 1 base at J, with 12 bases between. Germline loops: CDR1 MRHNA, CDR2 SNTAGT. The CDR3 length is 15 residues. Written as DNA, the CDR3 is TGTGCCAGCAGTGATCCCAGCGGGGAGAACACTGAAGCTTTCTTT. This translates into CASSDPSGENTEAFF.